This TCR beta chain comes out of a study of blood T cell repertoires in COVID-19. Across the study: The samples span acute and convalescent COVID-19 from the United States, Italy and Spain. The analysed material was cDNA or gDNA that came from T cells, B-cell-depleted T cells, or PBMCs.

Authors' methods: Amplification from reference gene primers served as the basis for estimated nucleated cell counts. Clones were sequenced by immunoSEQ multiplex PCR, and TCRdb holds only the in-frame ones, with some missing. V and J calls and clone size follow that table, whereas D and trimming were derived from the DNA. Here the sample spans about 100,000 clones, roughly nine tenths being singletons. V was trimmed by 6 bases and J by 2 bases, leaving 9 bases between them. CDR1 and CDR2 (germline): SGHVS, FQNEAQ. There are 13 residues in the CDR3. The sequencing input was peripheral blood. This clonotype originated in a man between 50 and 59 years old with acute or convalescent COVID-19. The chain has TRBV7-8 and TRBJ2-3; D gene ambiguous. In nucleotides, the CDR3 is TGTGCCAGCAGGGCCGTGTTCACAGATACGCAGTATTTT. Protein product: CASRAVFTDTQYF.